The rows below give T cell receptor beta chains drawn from one sample of a study of cytomegalovirus exposure and HLA in healthy donors. Assay used: immunoSEQ multiplex PCR; TCRdb lists only in-frame clones, some missing. The data show about 80,000 clones, roughly 65% seen once. Sequenced: PBMCs. The source is a male donor in good health and CMV-seropositive. Each CDR3 is given with its conserved first and last residue. A D gene is named only where the DNA matches it firmly. A clone size is listed for some rows: how often the clone was seen (once, few, many), or a class if it is expanded.

TRBV29-1	TRBJ1-2	.	.	CSAGAGHGYTF	TGCAGCGCTGGGGCAGGCCATGGCTACACCTTC
TRBV7-9	TRBJ2-3	TRBD1	few	CASSLGQRTDTQYF	TGTGCCAGCAGCTTGGGACAGCGCACAGATACGCAGTATTTT
TRBV6-6	TRBJ1-5	.	.	CASSENQPQHF	TGTGCCAGCAGCGAGAATCAGCCCCAGCATTTT
TRBV5-1	TRBJ1-2	.	.	CASSLGYGANYGYTF	TGCGCCAGCAGCTTGGGTTACGGAGCTAACTATGGCTACACCTTC
TRBV19	TRBJ1-5	TRBD1	.	CATKQGIQPQHF	TGTGCCACGAAACAGGGGATCCAGCCCCAGCATTTT
TRBV28	TRBJ1-4	TRBD1	few	CASSQPGQNEKLFF	TGTGCCAGCAGTCAGCCGGGACAGAATGAAAAACTGTTTTTT
TRBV6-1	TRBJ2-5	.	.	CASSGGGGTQETQYF	TGTGCCAGCAGTGGGGGAGGGGGGACCCAAGAGACCCAGTACTTC
TRBV4-3	TRBJ1-6	.	.	CASSQDRREAYNSPLHF	TGCGCCAGCAGCCAAGATCGCAGGGAGGCCTATAATTCACCCCTCCACTTT
TRBV9	TRBJ1-5	.	.	CASSASPRESQHF	TGTGCCAGCAGCGCAAGTCCCCGTGAGTCCCAGCATTTT
TRBV29-1	TRBJ2-2	TRBD2	.	CSAGLAGPNTGELFF	TGCAGCGCTGGACTAGCGGGGCCGAACACCGGGGAGCTGTTTTTT
TRBV5-6	TRBJ2-5	.	.	CASSRGAGGETQYF	TGTGCCAGCAGCCGTGGGGCAGGGGGGGAGACCCAGTACTTC
TRBV15	TRBJ2-2	.	.	CATSTPPGKNTGELFF	TGTGCCACCAGCACTCCCCCAGGGAAAAACACCGGGGAGCTGTTTTTT
TRBV7-3	TRBJ1-1	.	.	CASSLTGAGVNTEAFF	TGTGCCAGCAGCTTAACAGGTGCAGGGGTGAACACTGAAGCTTTCTTT
TRBV27	TRBJ2-2	.	.	CASSSRGASGELFF	TGTGCCAGCAGTTCACGGGGGGCCTCCGGGGAGCTGTTTTTT
TRBV2	TRBJ1-2	.	.	CASGEGYGYTF	TGTGCCAGCGGAGAGGGATATGGCTACACCTTC
TRBV5-1	TRBJ2-1	TRBD1	.	CASSWPPGGSGNEQFF	TGCGCCAGCAGCTGGCCCCCAGGGGGAAGCGGCAATGAGCAGTTCTTC
TRBV19	TRBJ1-1	TRBD1	.	CASSFGQGMSEAFF	TGTGCCAGTAGTTTCGGACAGGGGATGTCTGAAGCTTTCTTT
TRBV6-5	TRBJ1-2	.	.	CASSFMSGNRVVNTF	TGTGCCAGCAGTTTTATGTCCGGTAACAGGGTGGTGAACACCTTC
TRBV7-3	TRBJ2-5	TRBD1	few	CASSQTGEARVETQYF	TGTGCCAGCAGCCAGACAGGGGAGGCAAGAGTGGAGACCCAGTACTTC
TRBV28	TRBJ2-7	.	.	CATSDRTYEQYF	TGTGCCACTTCCGACAGGACCTACGAGCAGTACTTC
TRBV7-2	TRBJ2-1	TRBD2	few	CASNLGLAGSNEQFF	TGTGCCAGCAACTTAGGACTAGCGGGGTCCAATGAGCAGTTCTTC
TRBV6-1	TRBJ2-4	TRBD1	few	CASREGAGTGQAKNIQYF	TGTGCCAGCAGAGAAGGAGCCGGGACAGGGCAAGCAAAAAACATTCAGTACTTC
TRBV7-9	TRBJ2-3	TRBD1	few	CASSQSTRGSGTGEYF	TGTGCCAGCAGCCAATCTACCCGGGGGTCCGGGACAGGGGAGTATTTT
TRBV5-6	TRBJ2-2	.	once	CASSPSTVVIGELFF	TGTGCCAGCAGCCCTTCGACAGTCGTAATCGGGGAGCTGTTTTTT
TRBV6-5	TRBJ2-5	TRBD1	few	CASRKTGQQETQYF	TGTGCCAGCAGAAAAACGGGACAGCAAGAGACCCAGTACTTC
TRBV6-5	TRBJ1-5	.	few	CASSYFEENYQPQHF	TGTGCCAGCAGTTACTTTGAGGAGAACTATCAGCCCCAGCATTTT
TRBV30	TRBJ2-1	TRBD2	.	CAWVGTSGAFSYNEQFF	TGTGCCTGGGTGGGGACTAGCGGGGCCTTCTCCTACAATGAGCAGTTCTTC
TRBV19	TRBJ1-5	.	.	CASSIGRGGNQPQHF	TGTGCCAGTAGTATAGGAAGAGGTGGAAATCAGCCCCAGCATTTT
TRBV19	TRBJ1-2	TRBD1	.	CATSPGPGGNYGYTF	TGTGCCACCTCTCCCGGACCAGGGGGCAACTATGGCTACACCTTC
TRBV5-4	TRBJ1-3	.	.	CASSLWGSGRNTIYF	TGTGCCAGCAGCTTGTGGGGCTCCGGGAGGAACACCATATATTTT
TRBV6-5	TRBJ1-6	.	.	CASRTVVTRNSPLHF	TGTGCCAGCAGGACCGTAGTGACAAGGAATTCACCCCTCCACTTT
TRBV6-5	TRBJ2-5	.	.	CASSPFPGQQETQYF	TGTGCCAGCAGTCCCTTTCCCGGACAGCAAGAGACCCAGTACTTC
TRBV5-4	TRBJ1-1	.	.	CASSSGRGNTEAFF	TGTGCCAGCAGTTCAGGACGGGGGAACACTGAAGCTTTCTTT
TRBV7-3	TRBJ1-2	.	few	CASSLGQNQGYTF	TGTGCCAGCAGCTTAGGACAGAACCAGGGCTACACCTTC
TRBV6-6	TRBJ1-5	.	.	CASSPRVQPQHF	TGTGCCAGCAGTCCCCGGGTTCAGCCCCAGCATTTT
TRBV28	TRBJ2-3	TRBD2	.	CASSRAGMSTDTQYF	TGTGCCAGCAGTCGAGCGGGGATGAGCACAGATACGCAGTATTTT
TRBV5-1	TRBJ1-4	.	.	CASSRGQANEKLFF	TGCGCCAGCAGTCGAGGACAAGCTAATGAAAAACTGTTTTTT
TRBV19	TRBJ1-2	TRBD1	few	CASSIQTGYGYTF	TGTGCCAGTAGTATCCAGACAGGGTATGGCTACACCTTC
TRBV7-8	TRBJ2-1	TRBD2	.	CASSSRGESSYNEQFF	TGTGCCAGCAGCTCCCGGGGGGAGAGCTCCTACAATGAGCAGTTCTTC
TRBV15	TRBJ2-3	TRBD2	few	CATRSISGVTDTQYF	TGTGCCACCAGATCCATTAGCGGGGTCACAGATACGCAGTATTTT
TRBV7-3	TRBJ2-7	.	.	CASSLEQGYEQYF	TGTGCCAGCAGCTTGGAGCAGGGGTACGAGCAGTACTTC